This entry lists 17 T cell receptor beta chains sequenced from one sample in a study of blood T cell repertoires in COVID-19. The method was immunoSEQ multiplex PCR; TCRdb's version includes in-frame clones alone and lacks a portion of them. Counted here are roughly 450,000 clones, roughly 88% occurring once; the ten biggest clones make up around 0.6%. The sample taken for sequencing was PBMCs or T cells enriched from blood (not recorded which). Source of these receptors: a man between 18 and 35 years old who had recovered from COVID-19.

V and J are TRBV6-5 and TRBJ2-7, with 8 bases fitting TRBD1. Per the germline V gene, CDR1 is MNHEY and CDR2 is SVGAGI. This CDR3 contains 14 residues. Trimming took 5 bases from V and 5 from J; bases not matched to a gene: 8. The CDR3 here is CASSLNPGQDEQYF. The CDR3 DNA is TGTGCCAGCAGTCTAAACCCGGGACAGGACGAGCAGTACTTC.

The V call is TRBV7-9, the J call TRBJ2-2; no reliable D call. The CDR3 consists of 11 residues. Trimming took off 5 bases at V and 8 bases at J, with 6 bases between the two ends. Germline lookup yields CDR1 SEHNR and CDR2 FQNEAQ (reference sequence). CDR3 protein: CASSAMGELFF. The CDR3 DNA is TGTGCCAGCAGCGCTATGGGGGAGCTGTTTTTT.

The V and J genes are TRBV19 and TRBJ2-7; D not certain. The CDR3 consists of 13 residues. The germline CDR1 and CDR2 sequences are LNHDA and SQIVND (reference sequence). Trimming removed 3 bases from V and 3 bases from J, with 9 bases in between. The CDR3 is CASSIGRNYEQYF. The CDR3 DNA follows: TGTGCCAGTAGTATTGGCCGTAACTACGAGCAGTACTTC.

This chain connects TRBV4-1 to TRBJ1-3; 9 nucleotides align to TRBD1. With 6 bases clipped from V and 0 bases from J, the junction kept 9 bases outside the gene matches. The CDR3 length is 17 residues. Germline loops: CDR1 MGHRA, CDR2 YSYEKL. CDR3 amino acids: CASSPQGQGYSGNTIYF. The CDR3 DNA reads TGCGCCAGCAGTCCTCAGGGACAGGGTTACTCTGGAAACACCATATATTTT.

The CDR3: CASSLTMGQENTGELFF. Here the CDR3 DNA reads TGTGCCAGCAGCTTGACCATGGGACAGGAGAACACCGGGGAGCTGTTTTTT. The chain employs TRBV5-6 and TRBJ2-2; TRBD1 matches 8 bases. The junction had 6 bases not matched to a gene; V was cut back by 1 base and J by 1 base. This CDR3 is built from 17 residues. The V gene's germline CDR1 is SGHDT and CDR2 YYEEEE. The full variable domain, its missing parts supplied by reference TRBV5-6 and TRBJ2-2, is DAGVTQSPTHLIKTRGQQVTLRCSPKSGHDTVSWYQQALGQGPQFIFQYYEEEERQRGNFPDRFSGHQFPNYSSELNVNALLLGDSALYLCASSLTMGQENTGELFFGEGSRLTVL.

The chain recombines TRBV9 with TRBJ1-6; 7 bases line up with TRBD1. CDR3 length: 14 residues. Germline values: CDR1 SGDLS, CDR2 YYNGEE. The ends lost 1 base at V and 9 bases at J; junction bases unmatched: 4. DNA for the CDR3: TGTGCCAGCAGCGTAAGGGACAGCGGTTCACCCCTCCACTTT. Translating gives CASSVRDSGSPLHF.

J is TRBJ2-7 and V is TRBV7-9; TRBD1 aligns across 9 bases. This CDR3 has 15 amino acids. The germline V gene has CDR1 SEHNR and CDR2 FQNEAQ (reference sequence). V was clipped by 5 bases and J by 2 bases; unmatched bases: 7. The CDR3 protein is CASSHRDRVPYEQYF. CDR3 in DNA: TGTGCCAGCAGCCACCGGGACAGGGTCCCCTACGAGCAGTACTTC.

The V and J genes are TRBV7-2 and TRBJ2-4; D gene ambiguous. Germline CDR1 is SGHTA and CDR2 is FQGNSA. With 6 bases removed from V and 7 bases from J, the gap between germline ends came to 16 bases. The length of the CDR3 is 14 residues. CDR3 loop: CASSSPALRNIQYF. The CDR3 bases are TGTGCCAGCAGTTCTCCCGCGTTGAGGAACATTCAGTACTTC.

V is TRBV24-1 and J is TRBJ1-2; a possible D gene is TRBD1 (5 bases). CDR1 is KGHDR, CDR2 SFDVKD, per germline. The V and J ends lost 1 base and 7 bases respectively, with 12 bases between them. The CDR3 runs 14 residues. The CDR3 bases are TGTGCCACCAGTGATTTAACGGGGACTGGTGGCTACACCTTC. It yields the protein CATSDLTGTGGYTF.

V and J are TRBV28 and TRBJ2-5, with D perhaps TRBD2 (5 bases). The germline gives CDR1 MDHEN, CDR2 SYDVKM. The CDR3 has 11 residues. The CDR3: CGASGQETQYF. CDR3 nucleotide sequence: TGTGGGGCCAGCGGACAAGAGACCCAGTACTTC.

The J gene is TRBJ2-2, the V gene TRBV11-1, with 8 bases identical to TRBD1. V gave up 6 bases and J gave up 1 base; unmatched junction bases: 7. This CDR3 has 16 residues. Germline V gene data show CDR1 as SGHAT and CDR2 as FQDESV (reference sequence). CDR3 sequence reads: CASSYIGTGNTGELFF. The CDR3 DNA sequence: TGTGCCAGCAGTTATATCGGGACAGGGAACACCGGGGAGCTGTTTTTT.

The chain carries TRBV6-5 and TRBJ1-3; D not resolved. The CDR3 spans 15 residues. Trimming removed 2 bases at V and 0 bases at J, with 8 bases between. The germline gives CDR1 MNHEY, CDR2 SVGAGI. This chain's CDR3 is CASSYGGLSGNTIYF. Written as DNA, the CDR3 is TGTGCCAGCAGTTACGGTGGGCTCTCTGGAAACACCATATATTTT.

The chain couples TRBV19 to TRBJ2-3; TRBD1 matches 7 bases. Germline V gives CDR1 LNHDA, CDR2 SQIVND (reference sequence). This CDR3 comprises 15 residues. The V segment lost 8 bases and the J segment 1 base; nucleotides outside the gene matches: 9. CDR3 in DNA: TGTGCCAGTGACCCGTCCGGACAGGGCACAGATACGCAGTATTTT. This gives the protein CASDPSGQGTDTQYF.

The rearrangement links TRBV19 to TRBJ1-5; D may be TRBD1 (5 bases). Germline V lookup: CDR1 LNHDA, CDR2 SQIVND (reference sequence). The CDR3 contains 13 residues. The V gene lost 4 bases and the J gene lost 6 bases, with 10 bases spanning the gap. The DNA of the CDR3 is TGTGCCAGTAGTACAGGGAATGGTCAGCCCCAGCATTTT. Translation: CASSTGNGQPQHF.

CDR3 nucleotides: TGTGCCAGCAGCTTAGGGCTAGCGGGAGCGGGTGAGCAGTTCTTC. This sequence encodes CASSLGLAGAGEQFF. The gene calls are TRBV7-7 and TRBJ2-1; 10 nucleotides align to TRBD2. Germline-derived CDR1 and CDR2 are SSHAT and FNYEAQ (reference sequence). V trimming: 1 base; J trimming: 9 bases; junction bases outside the gene matches: 6. The CDR3 sequence is 15 residues long.

V and J are TRBV5-8 and TRBJ1-2; no clear D gene. Germline CDR1 and CDR2: SGHTS and YDEGEE. This CDR3 is built from 12 residues. V lost 3 bases and J 2 bases, leaving 5 bases between the germline ends. This CDR3 reads CASSSRNYGYTF. The CDR3 DNA reads TGTGCCAGCAGCTCCAGAAACTATGGCTACACCTTC. The full variable domain, completed using reference TRBV5-8 and TRBJ1-2, is EAGVTQSPTHLIKTRGQQATLRCSPISGHTSVYWYQQALGLGLQFLLWYDEGEERNRGNFPPRFSGRQFPNYSSELNVNALELEDSALYLCASSSRNYGYTFGSGTRLTVV.

This clone was detected only once. The CDR3 DNA reads as TGTGCCAGCAGTGCAGGGCGTTCACCCCTCCACTTT. Its protein product is CASSAGRSPLHF. V is TRBV2 and J is TRBJ1-6, with TRBD1 as a possible D gene (5 bases). V was trimmed by 4 bases and J by 9 bases, leaving 7 bases between them. CDR3 length: 12 residues. CDR1 is SNHLY, CDR2 FYNNEI, per germline.